This T cell receptor (beta chain) is from a study of blood T cell repertoires in COVID-19. Germline V CDR1 and CDR2: SGHRS, YFSETQ. This CDR3 has 16 amino acids. Concerning this clone itself: One junction end does not reproduce the germline sequence, and a read error may be involved.

Membership in each cohort depended on participant-reported clinical history. Per the authors' pipeline: Nucleated cell counts were estimated from reference gene primer amplification. Generated by immunoSEQ multiplex PCR, the TCRdb table keeps only in-frame clones and is missing some. The DNA was the basis for D and trimming; V, J and clone size are from that table. The repertoire holds under 250,000 clones, over 75% seen once, with around 3.1% in the top ten. The TCR originated in a woman between 35 and 50 years old who had been exposed to COVID-19. The sequenced sample was PBMCs or T cells enriched from blood (not recorded which). The chain has TRBV5-1 and TRBJ1-2, with 10 bases fitting TRBD1. CDR3 region: CASSLASTGGFYGYTF. The CDR3 nucleotides read TGTGCCAGCAGCTTGGCATCGACAGGGGGCTTCTATGGCTACACCTTC.